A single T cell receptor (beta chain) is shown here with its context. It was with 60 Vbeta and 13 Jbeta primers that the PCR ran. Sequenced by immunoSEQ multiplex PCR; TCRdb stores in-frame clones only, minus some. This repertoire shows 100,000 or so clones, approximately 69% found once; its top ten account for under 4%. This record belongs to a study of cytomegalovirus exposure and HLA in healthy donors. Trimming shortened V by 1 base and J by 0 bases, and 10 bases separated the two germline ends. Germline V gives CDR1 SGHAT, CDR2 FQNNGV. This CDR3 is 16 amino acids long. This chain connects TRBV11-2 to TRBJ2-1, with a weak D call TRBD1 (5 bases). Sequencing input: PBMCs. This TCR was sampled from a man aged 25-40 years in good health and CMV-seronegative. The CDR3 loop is CASSLGSGFSYNEQFF. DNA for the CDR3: TGTGCCAGCAGCTTAGGGTCAGGGTTCTCCTACAATGAGCAGTTCTTC.